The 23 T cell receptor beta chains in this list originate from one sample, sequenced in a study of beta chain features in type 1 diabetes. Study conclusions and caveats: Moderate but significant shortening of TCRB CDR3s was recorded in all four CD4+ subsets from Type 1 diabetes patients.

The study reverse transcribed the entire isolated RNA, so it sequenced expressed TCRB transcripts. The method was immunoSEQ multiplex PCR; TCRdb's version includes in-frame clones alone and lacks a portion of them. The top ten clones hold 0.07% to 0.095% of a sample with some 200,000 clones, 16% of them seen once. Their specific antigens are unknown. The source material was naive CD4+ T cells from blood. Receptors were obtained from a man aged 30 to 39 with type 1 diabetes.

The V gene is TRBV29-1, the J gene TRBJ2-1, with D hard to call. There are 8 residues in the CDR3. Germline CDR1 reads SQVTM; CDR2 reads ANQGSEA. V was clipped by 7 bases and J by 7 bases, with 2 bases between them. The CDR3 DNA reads TGCAGCGATAATGAGCAGTTCTTC. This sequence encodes CSDNEQFF.

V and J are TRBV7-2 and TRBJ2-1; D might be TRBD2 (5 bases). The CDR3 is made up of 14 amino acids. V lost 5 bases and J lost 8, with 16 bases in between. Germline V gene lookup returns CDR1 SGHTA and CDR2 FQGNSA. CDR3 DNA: TGTGCCAGCAGCCTCTCCCTAGCCAAGGATGAGCAGTTCTTC. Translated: CASSLSLAKDEQFF. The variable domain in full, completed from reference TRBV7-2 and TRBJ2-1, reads GAGVSQSPSNKVTEKGKDVELRCDPISGHTALYWYRQSLGQGLEFLIYFQGNSAPDKSGLPSDRFSAERTGGSVSTLTIQRTQQEDSAVYLCASSLSLAKDEQFFGPGTRLTVL.

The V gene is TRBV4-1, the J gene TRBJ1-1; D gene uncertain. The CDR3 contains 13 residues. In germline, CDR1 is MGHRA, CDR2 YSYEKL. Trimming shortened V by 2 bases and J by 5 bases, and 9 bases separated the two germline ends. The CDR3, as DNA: TGCGCCAGCAGCCAAATTGTGGGTACTGAAGCTTTCTTT. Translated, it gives CASSQIVGTEAFF.

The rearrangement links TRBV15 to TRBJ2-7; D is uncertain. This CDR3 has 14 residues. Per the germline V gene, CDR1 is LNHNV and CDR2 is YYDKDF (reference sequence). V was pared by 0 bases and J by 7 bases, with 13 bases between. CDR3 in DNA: TGTGCCACCAGCAGAGACCTCGGAGCCTTGGAGCAGTACTTC. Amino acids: CATSRDLGALEQYF.

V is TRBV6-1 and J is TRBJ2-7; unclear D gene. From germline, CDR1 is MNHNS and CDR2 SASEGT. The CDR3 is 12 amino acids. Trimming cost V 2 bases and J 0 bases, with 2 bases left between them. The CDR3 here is CASSENSYEQYF. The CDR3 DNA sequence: TGTGCCAGCAGTGAAAACTCCTACGAGCAGTACTTC.

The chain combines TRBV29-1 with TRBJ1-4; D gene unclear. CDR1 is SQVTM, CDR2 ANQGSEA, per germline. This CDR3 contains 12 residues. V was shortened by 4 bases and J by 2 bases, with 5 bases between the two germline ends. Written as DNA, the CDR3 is TGCAGCGTTGCGGGGACTAATGAAAAACTGTTTTTT. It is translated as CSVAGTNEKLFF.

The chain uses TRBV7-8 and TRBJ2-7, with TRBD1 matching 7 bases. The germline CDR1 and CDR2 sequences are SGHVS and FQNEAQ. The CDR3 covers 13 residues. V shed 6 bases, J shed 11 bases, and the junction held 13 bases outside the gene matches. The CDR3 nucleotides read TGTGCCAGCAGATCCCGAAGTACAGGGGCGGAGTACTTC. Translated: CASRSRSTGAEYF.

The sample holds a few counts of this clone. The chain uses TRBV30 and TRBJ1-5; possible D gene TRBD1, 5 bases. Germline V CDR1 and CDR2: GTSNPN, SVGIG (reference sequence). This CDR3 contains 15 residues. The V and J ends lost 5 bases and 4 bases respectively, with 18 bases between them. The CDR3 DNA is TGTGCCTGGGCAATCGGGACCACGAGAAATCAGCCCCAGCATTTT. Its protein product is CAWAIGTTRNQPQHF.

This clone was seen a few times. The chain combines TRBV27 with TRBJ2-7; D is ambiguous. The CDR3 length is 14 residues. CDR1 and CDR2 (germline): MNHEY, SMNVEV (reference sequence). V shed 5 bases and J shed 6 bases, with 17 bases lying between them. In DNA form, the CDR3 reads TGTGCCAGCAGTCTGACTGAGCAGACGTTCGAGCAGTACTTC. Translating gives CASSLTEQTFEQYF.

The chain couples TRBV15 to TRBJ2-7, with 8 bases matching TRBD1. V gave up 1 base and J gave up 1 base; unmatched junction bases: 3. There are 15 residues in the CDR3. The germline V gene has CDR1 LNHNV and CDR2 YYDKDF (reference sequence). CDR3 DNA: TGTGCCACCAGCAGAGGGGACAGGATATCCTACGAGCAGTACTTC. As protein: CATSRGDRISYEQYF. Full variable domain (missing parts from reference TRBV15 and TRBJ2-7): DAMVIQNPRYQVTQFGKPVTLSCSQTLNHNVMYWYQQKSSQAPKLLFHYYDKDFNNEADTPDNFQSRRPNTSFCFLDIRSPGLGDTAMYLCATSRGDRISYEQYFGPGTRLTVT.

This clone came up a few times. The CDR3 reads CASSQIYQAGGDLYEQYF. CDR3 DNA sequence: TGCGCCAGCAGCCAGATCTACCAAGCGGGAGGCGACCTTTACGAGCAGTACTTC. V usage is TRBV4-3 and J usage is TRBJ2-7; 9 nucleotides agree with TRBD2. The germline V gene has CDR1 LGHNA and CDR2 YSLEER. V lost 3 bases and J lost 4; bases outside the gene matches: 16. The CDR3 has 18 residues.

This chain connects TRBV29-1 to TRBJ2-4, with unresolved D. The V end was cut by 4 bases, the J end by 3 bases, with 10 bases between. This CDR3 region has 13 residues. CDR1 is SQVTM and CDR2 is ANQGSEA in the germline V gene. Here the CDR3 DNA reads TGCAGCGTTGTTGGGGTAGGCAAAAACATTCAGTACTTC. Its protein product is CSVVGVGKNIQYF.

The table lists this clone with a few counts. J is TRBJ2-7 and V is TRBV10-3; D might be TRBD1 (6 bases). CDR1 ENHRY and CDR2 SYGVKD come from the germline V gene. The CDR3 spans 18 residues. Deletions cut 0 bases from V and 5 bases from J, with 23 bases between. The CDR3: CAISESNPQGAARDEQYF. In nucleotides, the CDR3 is TGTGCCATCAGTGAGTCGAATCCACAGGGCGCCGCCAGGGACGAGCAGTACTTC.

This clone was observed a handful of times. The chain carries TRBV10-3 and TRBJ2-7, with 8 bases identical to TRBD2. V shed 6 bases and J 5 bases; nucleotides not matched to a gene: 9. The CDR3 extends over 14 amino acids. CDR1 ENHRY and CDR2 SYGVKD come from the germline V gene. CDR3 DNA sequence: TGTGCCATCAGGCAAACTAGCGGAGGGAACGAGCAGTACTTC. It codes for CAIRQTSGGNEQYF.

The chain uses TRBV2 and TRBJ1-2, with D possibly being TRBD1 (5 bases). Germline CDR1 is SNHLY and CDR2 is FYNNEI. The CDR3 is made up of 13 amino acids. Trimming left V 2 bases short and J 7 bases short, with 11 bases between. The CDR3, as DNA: TGTGCCAGCAGTGAACGCAGGGCGGGTGGCTACACCTTC. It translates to CASSERRAGGYTF.

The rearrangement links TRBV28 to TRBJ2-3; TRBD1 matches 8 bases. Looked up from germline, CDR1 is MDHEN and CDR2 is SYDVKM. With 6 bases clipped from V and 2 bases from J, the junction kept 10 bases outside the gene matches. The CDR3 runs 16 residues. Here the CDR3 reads CASRQGDRLYTDTQYF. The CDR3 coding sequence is TGTGCCAGCAGGCAAGGGGACAGGCTCTACACAGATACGCAGTATTTT.

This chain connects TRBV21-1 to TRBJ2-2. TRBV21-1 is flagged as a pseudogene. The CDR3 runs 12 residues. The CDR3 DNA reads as TGTGCCAGCAGCAAATGCCCCGGGGAGCTGTTTTTT. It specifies CASSKCPGELFF.

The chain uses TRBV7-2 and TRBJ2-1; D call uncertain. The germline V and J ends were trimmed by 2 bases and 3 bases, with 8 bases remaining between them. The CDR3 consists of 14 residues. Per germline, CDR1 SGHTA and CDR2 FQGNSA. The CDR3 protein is CASSLRYGYNEQFF. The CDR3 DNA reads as TGTGCCAGCAGCTTAAGGTACGGCTACAATGAGCAGTTCTTC. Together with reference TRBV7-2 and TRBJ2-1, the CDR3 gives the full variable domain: GAGVSQSPSNKVTEKGKDVELRCDPISGHTALYWYRQSLGQGLEFLIYFQGNSAPDKSGLPSDRFSAERTGGSVSTLTIQRTQQEDSAVYLCASSLRYGYNEQFFGPGTRLTVL.

The chain's CDR3 is CSVDGLYNEQFF. As DNA, the CDR3 is TGCAGCGTTGACGGTCTATACAATGAGCAGTTCTTC. The gene calls are TRBV29-1 and TRBJ2-1; D is uncertain. Per the germline V gene, CDR1 is SQVTM and CDR2 is ANQGSEA. V lost 3 bases to trimming and J lost 4 bases, with 7 bases between them. This CDR3 comprises 12 residues.

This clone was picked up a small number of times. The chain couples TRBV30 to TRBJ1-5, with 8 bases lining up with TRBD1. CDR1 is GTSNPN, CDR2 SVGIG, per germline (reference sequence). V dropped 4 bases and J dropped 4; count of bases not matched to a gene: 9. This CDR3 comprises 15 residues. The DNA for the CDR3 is TGTGCCTGGACCCGGACAGGGAGGAGGAATCAGCCCCAGCATTTT. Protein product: CAWTRTGRRNQPQHF.

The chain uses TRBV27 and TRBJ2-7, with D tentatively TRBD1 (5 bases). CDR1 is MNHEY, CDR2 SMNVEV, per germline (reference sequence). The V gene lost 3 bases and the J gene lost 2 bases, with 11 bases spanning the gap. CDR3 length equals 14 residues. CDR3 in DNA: TGTGCCAGCAGTTTGGTGGCAGGGACCTACGAGCAGTACTTC. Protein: CASSLVAGTYEQYF.

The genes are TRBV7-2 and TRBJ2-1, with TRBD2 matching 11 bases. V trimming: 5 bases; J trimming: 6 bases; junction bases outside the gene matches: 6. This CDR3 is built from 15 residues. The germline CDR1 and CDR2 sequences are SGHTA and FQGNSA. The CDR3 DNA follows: TGTGCCAGCAGCGTTCTAGCGGGAGGACCCAATGAGCAGTTCTTC. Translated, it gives CASSVLAGGPNEQFF.

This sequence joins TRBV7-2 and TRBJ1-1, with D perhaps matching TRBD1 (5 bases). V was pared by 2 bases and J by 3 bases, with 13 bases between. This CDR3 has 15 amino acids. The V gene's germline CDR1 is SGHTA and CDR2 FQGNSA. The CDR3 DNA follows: TGTGCCAGCAGCTTATACCGGAGCAGGGACACTGAAGCTTTCTTT. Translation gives CASSLYRSRDTEAFF.